A single TCR beta chain is shown here with its context. Its antigen remains unknown. The method was immunoSEQ multiplex PCR; TCRdb's version includes in-frame clones alone and lacks a portion of them. The sample yields 55,000 to 75,000 clones, roughly four fifths seen once. The CDR3 consists of 14 residues. Germline CDR1 and CDR2: SGHRS and YFSETQ. V shed 4 bases, J shed 6 bases, and the junction held 6 bases outside the gene matches. Chemo-refractory metastatic non-small-cell lung cancer patients underwent focal radiation alongside CTLA-4 blockade with ipilimumab. The record originates from a study of radiotherapy plus CTLA-4 blockade in lung cancer. Background on the study: Patients showed objective responses in around a sixth of cases and disease control in around 30%. Study results and caveats: In blood, early T cell clone dynamics reportedly predicted response best, together with interferon-beta. Radiotherapy with ipilimumab was followed by blood expansion of tumor-derived clones.

The receptor's source is a human donor with non-small cell lung cancer whose response to radiotherapy plus ipilimumab could not be evaluated. Some clones in this sample may be carry-over from other donors' samples. The chain combines TRBV5-1 with TRBJ2-1, with 8 bases fitting TRBD2. Sequenced material: peripheral blood, taken from a patient treated with radiotherapy plus ipilimumab. CDR3 nucleotide sequence: TGCGCCAGCAGCGCCGCGGGGGGTGTCAATGAGCAGTTCTTC. This sequence encodes CASSAAGGVNEQFF.